This T cell receptor (beta chain) was obtained from a study of blood T cell repertoires in COVID-19. CDR1 is MNHNS and CDR2 is SASEGT in the germline V gene. V was shortened by 1 base and J by 8 bases, with 14 bases between the two germline ends. There are 14 residues in the CDR3. In the source study's methods: Nucleated cell counts were estimated from reference gene primer amplification. Here immunoSEQ multiplex PCR was the method, and the copy in TCRdb shows in-frame clones only, minus some. V and J calls and clone size follow that table, whereas D and trimming were derived from the DNA. Here the sample spans 110,000 or so clones, roughly 80% being singletons.

The V gene is TRBV6-1, the J gene TRBJ1-1; D remains ambiguous. This clonotype originated in a man in his fifties with acute or convalescent COVID-19. Sequencing was done on a sample of peripheral blood. CDR3 in DNA: TGTGCCAGCAGTGAAGGCACCTCAAGGAGGGAAGCTTTCTTT. Amino acids: CASSEGTSRREAFF.